This TCR beta chain was found in a study of T cell changes during pregnancy in multiple sclerosis. Profiled with immunoSEQ multiplex PCR; TCRdb holds only in-frame clones, not every one. The data hold 40,000 or so clones, with about 93% observed a single time. Sequences were derived from CD4+ T cells from peripheral blood mononuclear cells, sampled in the third trimester of pregnancy. The sequence was obtained from a female donor with multiple sclerosis, enrolled in a pregnancy study.

The CDR3 DNA reads as TGTGCCTGGGGGGGGGTGGTCAACTCACCCCTCCACTTT. Its translation is CAWGGVVNSPLHF. J is TRBJ1-6 and V is TRBV30; weak D call: TRBD1 (5 bases). Trimming took 5 bases from V and 10 from J, leaving 15 bases between them. The CDR3 consists of 13 residues. Germline CDR1 GTSNPN, CDR2 SVGIG (reference sequence).